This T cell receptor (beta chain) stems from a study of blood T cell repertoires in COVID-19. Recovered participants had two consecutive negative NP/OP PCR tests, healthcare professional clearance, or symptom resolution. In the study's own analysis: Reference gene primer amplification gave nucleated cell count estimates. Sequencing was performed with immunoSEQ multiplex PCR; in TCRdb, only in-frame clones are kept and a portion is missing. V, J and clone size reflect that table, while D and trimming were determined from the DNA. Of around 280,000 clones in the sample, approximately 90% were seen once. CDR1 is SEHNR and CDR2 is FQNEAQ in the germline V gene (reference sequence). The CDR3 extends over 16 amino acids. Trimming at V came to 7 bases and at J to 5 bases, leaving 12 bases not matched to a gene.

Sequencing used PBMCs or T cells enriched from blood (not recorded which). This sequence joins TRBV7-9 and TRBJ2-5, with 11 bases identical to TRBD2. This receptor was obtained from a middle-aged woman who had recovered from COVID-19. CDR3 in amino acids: CASTEGLAGGTETQYF. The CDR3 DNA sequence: TGTGCCAGCACCGAAGGTCTAGCGGGAGGTACGGAGACCCAGTACTTC. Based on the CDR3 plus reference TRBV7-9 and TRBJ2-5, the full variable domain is DTGVSQNPRHKITKRGQNVTFRCDPISEHNRLYWYRQTLGQGPEFLTYFQNEAQLEKSRLLSDRFSAERPKGSFSTLEIQRTEQGDSAMYLCASTEGLAGGTETQYFGPGTRLLVL.